Included here is one T cell receptor (beta chain) sequence, with context. The sample is drawn from a study of shared clonotypes between healthy human individuals. Only in-frame clones appear in the TCRdb table, and some are missing; sequencing was by immunoSEQ multiplex PCR. The data show roughly 2.5 million clones, more than 90% seen once. From germline, CDR1 is SGHAT and CDR2 FQDESV (reference sequence). The V and J ends lost 4 bases and 3 bases respectively, with 15 bases between them. The CDR3 loop spans 15 amino acids. The source is a man aged 18 to 35 in good health. The chain recombines TRBV11-1 with TRBJ1-2; tentatively, D is TRBD1 (5 bases). Sequenced: naive CD4+ T cells sorted from blood. Documented subset: CD45RA+ positively selected. The CDR3 bases are TGTGCCAGCAGCTCCGGGACGGTCTTGCACTATGGCTACACCTTC. Encoded protein: CASSSGTVLHYGYTF.